Sequencing of this T cell receptor beta chain was carried out in a study of blood T cell repertoires in COVID-19. Background on the study: Acute and convalescent COVID-19 samples came from the United States, Italy and Spain.

Generated by immunoSEQ multiplex PCR, the TCRdb table keeps only in-frame clones and is missing some. The data contain roughly 500,000 clones, approximately 88% of them seen just once; the ten biggest clones take up less than 2%. The sequence was obtained from a woman between 40 and 50 years old who had recovered from COVID-19. Sequenced input: PBMCs or T cells enriched from blood (not recorded which).

This CDR3 is CASSIGLAGTSRETQYF. The CDR3 nucleotides read TGTGCCAGTAGTATCGGACTAGCGGGAACCTCCCGGGAGACCCAGTACTTC. The rearrangement uses TRBV19 and TRBJ2-5; 12 bases align to TRBD2. Per germline, CDR1 LNHDA and CDR2 SQIVND (reference sequence). CDR3 length equals 17 residues. Trimming removed 3 bases from V and 5 bases from J; junction bases left unmatched: 10. Full variable domain (outside the CDR3, taken from reference TRBV19 and TRBJ2-5): DGGITQSPKYLFRKEGQNVTLSCEQNLNHDAMYWYRQDPGQGLRLIYYSQIVNDFQKGDIAEGYSVSREKKESFPLTVTSAQKNPTAFYLCASSIGLAGTSRETQYFGPGTRLLVL.